Below are 27 T cell receptor beta chains sequenced from a single sample in a study of blood T cells in healthy people across ages. Alongside a J-beta primer mix, a sample-barcoded 5' primer served in a second PCR lasting roughly 6 to 11 cycles. MiXCR, applied by TCRdb to the 5' RACE reads, yields one record per CDR3 protein. Among about 1,500,000 distinct CDR3 sequences listed, 28% were seen once. Sequencing used blood. All receptors come from a woman aged 25-40 years in good health.

This clonotype was recorded a few times. The chain employs TRBV6-1 and TRBJ1-2, with 10 bases aligning to TRBD1. The trim removed 0 bases at V and 3 bases at J, leaving 4 bases unmatched. The CDR3 is 16 residues long. CDR1 is MNHNS, CDR2 SASEGT, per germline. The CDR3 DNA reads TGTGCCAGCAGTGAAGCCGCCGGGACAGGGGACTATGGCTACACCTTC. Protein sequence: CASSEAAGTGDYGYTF.

V is TRBV20-1 and J is TRBJ1-1; D is uncertain. Germline V gene data show CDR1 as DFQATT and CDR2 as SNEGSKA (reference sequence). V gave up 5 bases and J gave up 2 bases, with 9 bases separating them. This CDR3 region has 12 residues. The CDR3: CSAWQRNTEAFF. The CDR3 DNA sequence: TGCAGTGCTTGGCAGCGCAACACTGAAGCTTTCTTT.

This clonotype was detected ten times or more. The CDR3, as DNA: TGCAGCGTTGGAGGGCGGGAATACGAGCAGTACTTC. This translates into CSVGGREYEQYF. The chain couples TRBV29-1 to TRBJ2-7, with a tentative D call TRBD2 (6 bases). The CDR3 is made up of 12 amino acids. Germline CDR1 SQVTM, CDR2 ANQGSEA. Trimming removed 4 bases at V and 4 bases at J, with 11 bases between.

This clonotype appeared many times. The chain links TRBV2 to TRBJ2-7, with a possible D match to TRBD2 (6 bases). CDR3 size: 15 residues. CDR1 SNHLY and CDR2 FYNNEI come from the germline V gene. V was trimmed by 3 bases and J by 0 bases, leaving 12 bases between them. DNA of the CDR3: TGTGCCAGCAGTGATACGGGCGGGAACTCCTACGAGCAGTACTTC. Translated: CASSDTGGNSYEQYF.

The chain joins TRBV27 to TRBJ2-1; no clear D gene. V was trimmed by 1 base and J by 5 bases, leaving 12 bases between them. The CDR3 is made up of 15 amino acids. The V gene's germline CDR1 is MNHEY and CDR2 SMNVEV (reference sequence). The CDR3 sequence is CASSLWASRNNEQFF. The CDR3 bases are TGTGCCAGCAGTTTATGGGCTAGTCGGAACAATGAGCAGTTCTTC.

This clonotype was seen only a few times. The chain employs TRBV7-2 and TRBJ2-1; either TRBD1 or TRBD2 may supply D (5 bases each). The germline V gene has CDR1 SGHTA and CDR2 FQGNSA. The germline V and J ends were trimmed by 5 bases and 6 bases, with 11 bases remaining between them. The CDR3 runs to 13 residues. CDR3 sequence (DNA): TGTGCCAGCAGCGCTTATGGGGGCAATGAGCAGTTCTTC. This sequence encodes CASSAYGGNEQFF.

This clonotype was picked up many times. The chain has TRBV6-2 or TRBV6-3 and TRBJ2-1, with 12 bases fitting TRBD2. The V segment lost 2 bases and the J segment 6 bases; nucleotides outside the gene matches: 5. The CDR3 is made up of 16 amino acids. Germline assignment: CDR1 MNHEY and CDR2 SVGEGT. The CDR3 region is CASSYASGGAFNEQFF. CDR3 DNA: TGTGCCAGCAGTTACGCTAGCGGGGGGGCCTTCAATGAGCAGTTCTTC.

This clonotype was found many times. The rearrangement links TRBV6-5 to TRBJ2-7, with 7 nucleotides matching TRBD1. Germline loops: CDR1 MNHEY, CDR2 SVGAGI. The junction had 14 bases not matched to a gene; V was cut back by 5 bases and J by 7 bases. This CDR3 region has 15 residues. CDR3 amino acids: CASSPRRGGVREQYF. DNA for the CDR3: TGTGCCAGCAGTCCGCGAAGAGGGGGCGTAAGGGAGCAGTACTTC.

This clonotype was found a few times. The rearrangement links TRBV24-1 to TRBJ2-3; 8 bases fit TRBD2. The junction had 2 bases not matched to a gene; V was cut back by 5 bases and J by 11 bases. The CDR3 contains 11 residues. Germline CDR1 reads KGHDR; CDR2 reads SFDVKD. For the CDR3, the DNA is TGTGCCACCAGTGTTAGCGGGGAGCAGTATTTT. Protein: CATSVSGEQYF.

This clonotype appeared a few times. The chain links TRBV5-1 to TRBJ2-1, with 10 bases identical to TRBD2. J lost 8 bases, V lost 7 bases, and 6 bases had no gene match. The germline CDR1 and CDR2 sequences are SGHRS and YFSETQ. This CDR3 has 13 amino acids. This CDR3 is CASRLAGEDEQFF. The CDR3 bases are TGCGCCAGCCGGCTAGCGGGAGAGGATGAGCAGTTCTTC.

The chain carries TRBV6-2 or TRBV6-3 and TRBJ1-2, with D possibly matching TRBD1 (6 bases). CDR3 length: 13 amino acids. The germline V gene encodes CDR1 MNHEY and CDR2 SVGEGT. Trimming took 7 bases from V and 4 from J, leaving 13 bases between them. The CDR3 is CASNEGGPYGYTF. The CDR3 nucleotides are TGTGCCAGCAATGAAGGGGGGCCCTATGGCTACACCTTC.

This clonotype has a handful of counts. J is TRBJ2-1 and V is TRBV7-6; the D gene is possibly TRBD2 (5 bases). The DNA end is a closer match to TRBJ2-7, so the J assignment may be wrong. Looked up from germline, CDR1 is SGHVS and CDR2 is FNYEAQ. CDR3 length: 15 residues. Here the CDR3 DNA reads TGTGCCAGCAGTCCCCAGGCGGGCTCCTACAATGAGCAGTACTTC. It translates to CASSPQAGSYNEQYF.

The chain is built from TRBV7-9 and TRBJ2-3, with D perhaps matching TRBD2 (6 bases). V was clipped by 5 bases and J by 4 bases, with 13 bases between them. The CDR3 has 14 residues. Germline CDR1 and CDR2: SEHNR and FQNEAQ (reference sequence). CDR3 bases: TGTGCCAGCAGCCCTTCTAGCGTACCAGATACGCAGTATTTT. Its protein is CASSPSSVPDTQYF.

This clonotype was picked up a small number of times. A single base separates this from a much larger clone, so it may be a read error. The chain couples TRBV7-9 to TRBJ2-7; D possibly uses TRBD1 or TRBD2 (6 bases each). The CDR3 loop spans 13 amino acids. Germline V gene data show CDR1 as SEHNR and CDR2 as FQNEAQ (reference sequence). CDR3 bases: TGTGCCTGCAGCTTATACAGGGAGGACGAGCAGTACTTC. This sequence encodes CACSLYREDEQYF. The entire variable domain, with the rest obtained from reference TRBV7-9 and TRBJ2-7, is as follows: DTGVSQNPRHKITKRGQNVTFRCDPISEHNRLYWYRQTLGQGPEFLTYFQNEAQLEKSRLLSDRFSAERPKGSFSTLEIQRTEQGDSAMYLCACSLYREDEQYFGPGTRLTVT.

In this sample, this clonotype turned up a few times. The chain has TRBV29-1 and TRBJ2-1, with 7 bases matching TRBD1. The CDR3 extends over 13 amino acids. V was pared by 6 bases and J by 9 bases, with 11 bases of the junction left unmatched. Germline V gene lookup returns CDR1 SQVTM and CDR2 ANQGSEA. The CDR3 sequence is CSVGPTGSSEQFF. CDR3 coding DNA: TGCAGCGTCGGACCGACAGGGAGCAGTGAGCAGTTCTTC.

V usage is TRBV29-1 and J usage is TRBJ1-3; D remains ambiguous. This CDR3 contains 13 residues. V was trimmed by 6 bases and J by 0 bases, leaving 9 bases between them. The germline V gene has CDR1 SQVTM and CDR2 ANQGSEA. The chain's CDR3 is CSVTVSSGNTIYF. DNA for the CDR3: TGCAGCGTCACAGTTTCCTCTGGAAACACCATATATTTT. The complete variable domain, with remaining parts taken from reference TRBV29-1 and TRBJ1-3, reads SAVISQKPSRDICQRGTSLTIQCQVDSQVTMMFWYRQQPGQSLTLIATANQGSEATYESGFVIDKFPISRPNLTFSTLTVSNMSPEDSSIYLCSVTVSSGNTIYFGEGSWLTVV.

The V call is TRBV9, the J call TRBJ1-2; weak D call: TRBD1 (5 bases). The CDR3 contains 15 residues. Germline lookup yields CDR1 SGDLS and CDR2 YYNGEE. Deletions cut 3 bases from V and 4 bases from J, with 16 bases between. In DNA form, the CDR3 reads TGTGCCAGCAGCGGAGCGAGCTCAGGGCTCTATGGCTACACCTTC. Encoded protein: CASSGASSGLYGYTF.

The chain combines TRBV7-9 with TRBJ2-5, with D uncertain. The germline gives CDR1 SEHNR, CDR2 FQNEAQ (reference sequence). The CDR3 extends over 15 amino acids. V lost 0 bases to trimming and J lost 2 bases, with 10 bases between them. The CDR3 DNA sequence: TGTGCCAGCAGCTTAGCCCACTCAAAACAAGAGACCCAGTACTTC. Encoded protein: CASSLAHSKQETQYF.

This chain connects TRBV20-1 to TRBJ2-7, with TRBD2 identical over 11 bases. Trimming at V came to 5 bases and at J to 6 bases, leaving 12 bases not matched to a gene. Germline V gene lookup returns CDR1 DFQATT and CDR2 SNEGSKA (reference sequence). CDR3 length: 15 residues. The CDR3 DNA sequence: TGCAGTGCTCACAGGGGGGGGACTAGCGGTTTCGAGCAGTACTTC. As protein: CSAHRGGTSGFEQYF.

This clonotype occurred many times. The J gene is TRBJ1-2, the V gene TRBV7-9; no firm D call. CDR1 is SEHNR and CDR2 is FQNEAQ in the germline V gene (reference sequence). This CDR3 has 13 residues. Trimming pared 2 bases from V and 3 bases from J, leaving 7 bases between. This chain's CDR3 is CASSLSEYYGYTF. The CDR3 DNA follows: TGTGCCAGCAGCTTATCGGAGTACTATGGCTACACCTTC.

The chain has TRBV28 and TRBJ2-3, with D maybe TRBD1 (6 bases). The CDR3 spans 15 residues. Trimming pared 7 bases from V and 4 bases from J, leaving 18 bases between. Germline assignment: CDR1 MDHEN and CDR2 SYDVKM. In nucleotides, the CDR3 is TGTGCCAGCATTCCGCAGGGGTTTAGGGCAGATACGCAGTATTTT. Its translation is CASIPQGFRADTQYF.

Comment on this clonotype: A much bigger clone sits one base away, suggesting this may be a read error. Here the CDR3 DNA reads TGTGCCAACAGTTTATACCCCGACAGGGACGAGCAGTACTTC. This encodes CANSLYPDRDEQYF. The chain employs TRBV12-3 or TRBV12-4 and TRBJ2-5, with 7 bases matching TRBD1. The closer fit of TRBJ2-7 to the DNA end suggests the J call may be wrong. The CDR3 is 14 amino acids.

On this clonotype: A single base separates this from a much larger clone, so it may be a read error. The chain employs TRBV5-5 and TRBJ1-5; possible D gene TRBD1, 5 bases. The V gene's germline CDR1 is SGHKS and CDR2 YYEKEE (reference sequence). This CDR3 has 13 residues. V lost 4 bases and J 9 bases, leaving 14 bases between the germline ends. The CDR3 nucleotides read TGTGCCAGCAGCGCTAGGCAGGGAGGGCCCCAGCATTTT. It encodes CASSARQGGPQHF.

This clonotype has ten or more counts. The chain joins TRBV20-1 to TRBJ2-1; TRBD2 matches at 7 bases. This CDR3 has 15 residues. After removal of 7 bases from V and 4 bases from J, the junction contained 13 bases not matched to a gene. CDR1 and CDR2 (germline): DFQATT, SNEGSKA (reference sequence). Written as DNA, the CDR3 is TGCAGTGGTTACCGACCGGGACTACGATACAATGAGCAGTTCTTC. Translated, it gives CSGYRPGLRYNEQFF.

This chain joins TRBV12-3 or TRBV12-4 and TRBJ2-3; unclear D gene. The CDR3 has 14 amino acids. The V gene lost 6 bases and the J gene lost 5 bases, with 15 bases spanning the gap. The CDR3 loop reads CASRSSIVRDTQYF. As DNA, the CDR3 is TGTGCCAGCAGGAGCTCGATTGTACGAGATACGCAGTATTTT.

In this sample, this clonotype turned up a few times. The rearrangement uses TRBV7-6 and TRBJ1-1, with TRBD1 identical over 9 bases. V lost 5 bases and J lost 4; bases outside the gene matches: 5. Germline loops: CDR1 SGHVS, CDR2 FNYEAQ. This CDR3 has 14 amino acids. CDR3 region: CASSATGGVTEAFF. CDR3 in DNA: TGTGCCAGCAGCGCTACAGGGGGCGTCACTGAAGCTTTCTTT.

This clonotype was detected a few times. The V call is TRBV28, the J call TRBJ1-5; no clear D gene. Germline loops: CDR1 MDHEN, CDR2 SYDVKM. The V gene lost 7 bases and the J gene lost 7 bases, with 20 bases spanning the gap. The CDR3 spans 15 residues. CDR3 nucleotide sequence: TGTGCCAGCACCGAAGGATGGAGGGTCGGACAGCCCCAGCATTTT. It specifies CASTEGWRVGQPQHF.